A single sample is the source of the 15 T cell receptor beta chains below, sequenced in a study of post-analysis software for immune sequencing data. TCR beta cDNA libraries included unique molecular identifiers. TCRdb redid the calling of the PCR reads with MiXCR, one entry per CDR3 protein. The data contain roughly 700,000 distinct CDR3 sequences, about 27% of them singletons. Study-wide results and limits: Patients carried roughly five TRBV segments more frequently than controls did, and TRBV5-6, TRBV5-1 and TRBV20-1 were among them.

Their cognate antigens are unknown. Input material: blood. The receptors originated from a girl aged 5 to 17 with multiple sclerosis.

The chain carries TRBV4-1 and TRBJ1-5, with D possibly TRBD1 on 5 matching bases. Germline CDR1 and CDR2: MGHRA and YSYEKL. The CDR3 totals 20 residues. Between the trimmed V and J ends, which lost 3 bases and 1 base, there was a span of 25 bases. The chain's CDR3 is CASSQDHKKGGWGSNQPQHF. DNA for the CDR3: TGCGCCAGCAGCCAGGACCATAAAAAAGGAGGTTGGGGGAGCAATCAGCCCCAGCATTTT.

This clonotype has a handful of counts. The V and J genes are TRBV20-1 and TRBJ2-7, with 13 nucleotides matching TRBD2. V was pared by 6 bases and J by 0 bases, with 17 bases of the junction left unmatched. The CDR3 contains 19 residues. Germline CDR1 reads DFQATT; CDR2 reads SNEGSKA (reference sequence). The DNA of the CDR3 is TGCAGTGCCAGGACCGCCGGGACTAGCGGGGTAAGAAGCTCCTACGAGCAGTACTTC. Translating gives CSARTAGTSGVRSSYEQYF.

This clonotype came up many times. The chain carries TRBV15 and TRBJ2-1; TRBD2 matches at 8 bases. The trim removed 1 base at V and 7 bases at J, leaving 9 bases unmatched. The germline gives CDR1 LNHNV, CDR2 YYDKDF (reference sequence). This CDR3 has 16 residues. The CDR3 DNA sequence: TGTGCCACCAGCAGAGTAACCAGCGGGAGACGTAATGAGCAGTTCTTC. This translates into CATSRVTSGRRNEQFF.

The chain recombines TRBV20-1 with TRBJ2-1; D might be TRBD1 or TRBD2, each matching 6 bases. Germline CDR1 and CDR2: DFQATT and SNEGSKA (reference sequence). V was shortened by 3 bases and J by 5 bases, with 14 bases between the two germline ends. The length of the CDR3 is 14 residues. The DNA of the CDR3 is TGCAGTGCTAGGGGGCTCGGGGGCCACAATGAGCAGTTCTTC. This encodes CSARGLGGHNEQFF.

The gene calls are TRBV4-3 and TRBJ1-5; TRBD1 agrees at 8 bases. Per germline, CDR1 LGHNA and CDR2 YSLEER. The ends lost 4 bases at V and 6 bases at J; junction bases unmatched: 8. The CDR3 is 15 residues long. The CDR3 nucleotides read TGCGCCAGCAGCCCCGGACAGGGCCGAGGTCAGCCCCAGCATTTT. It yields the protein CASSPGQGRGQPQHF.

The chain employs TRBV6-5 and TRBJ2-7, with D unresolved. The J call may be in error: the DNA end matches TRBJ2-5 better. The CDR3 runs to 13 residues. CDR1 is MNHEY, CDR2 SVGAGI, per germline. As DNA, the CDR3 is TGTGCCAGCAGTTCCTATTTCGGGGAGACCCAGTACTTC. Translation gives CASSSYFGETQYF.

Many counts were recorded for this clonotype. The genes are TRBV11-2 and TRBJ2-3, with 7 bases that match TRBD2. Germline CDR1 reads SGHAT; CDR2 reads FQNNGV. The CDR3 totals 18 residues. The junction had 11 bases not matched to a gene; V was cut back by 0 bases and J by 2 bases. The CDR3 protein is CASSLDWRREFLTDTQYF. In DNA, the CDR3 is TGTGCCAGCAGCTTAGATTGGCGGCGGGAGTTTCTCACAGATACGCAGTATTTT.

This clonotype showed up just a few times. V usage is TRBV29-1 and J usage is TRBJ2-7; D may be TRBD1 (5 bases). The V end lost 4 bases, the J end lost 2 bases, and 15 bases lay between the germline ends. The CDR3 sequence is 14 residues long. Germline CDR1 is SQVTM and CDR2 is ANQGSEA. The CDR3 DNA is TGCAGCGTTGTGTATCAGGGCCTCCCCTACGAGCAGTACTTC. Translated, it gives CSVVYQGLPYEQYF.

The chain couples TRBV4-1 to TRBJ2-1, with 12 bases that match TRBD2. The CDR3 consists of 15 residues. Looked up from germline, CDR1 is MGHRA and CDR2 is YSYEKL. With V trimmed by 4 bases and J by 7 bases, 5 bases remained unmatched. The chain's CDR3 is CASSLPGLAGNEQFF. The CDR3 nucleotides are TGCGCCAGCAGCCTCCCGGGACTAGCGGGTAATGAGCAGTTCTTC.

CDR3 coding DNA: TGTGCCATCAGTGAGTCGACGGACAGGAGAGACAATGAGCAGTTCTTC. Its protein product is CAISESTDRRDNEQFF. This chain uses TRBV10-3 with TRBJ2-1; 7 bases fit TRBD1. Germline V lookup: CDR1 ENHRY, CDR2 SYGVKD. V dropped 0 bases and J dropped 5; count of bases not matched to a gene: 7. CDR3 length equals 16 residues.

This clonotype was seen a few times. The chain carries TRBV4-1 and TRBJ2-1, with a weak D call TRBD2 (5 bases). Germline CDR1 is MGHRA and CDR2 is YSYEKL. The CDR3 contains 15 residues. Trimming stripped 0 bases from V and 10 bases from J, with 16 bases between. CDR3 sequence: CASSQDRIPGGEQFF. In nucleotides, the CDR3 is TGCGCCAGCAGCCAAGATCGAATACCCGGCGGGGAGCAGTTCTTC.

V gene TRBV20-1 combines with J gene TRBJ2-7; D ambiguous. Deletions cut 3 bases from V and 0 bases from J, with 9 bases between. Germline V lookup: CDR1 DFQATT, CDR2 SNEGSKA (reference sequence). The CDR3 has 13 amino acids. The CDR3 here is CSARSRRSYEQYF. CDR3 sequence (DNA): TGCAGTGCTAGGAGCCGACGCTCCTACGAGCAGTACTTC.

The chain recombines TRBV7-2 with TRBJ1-1; 7 bases agree with TRBD1. Per the germline V gene, CDR1 is SGHTA and CDR2 is FQGNSA. V was clipped by 5 bases and J by 1 base; unmatched bases: 7. The CDR3 totals 15 residues. The CDR3 DNA is TGTGCCAGCAGCGCTAGGTGGGACAGGAACACTGAAGCTTTCTTT. Protein product: CASSARWDRNTEAFF.

The chain combines TRBV29-1 with TRBJ2-3; TRBD1 agrees at 11 bases. With 6 bases clipped from V and 2 bases from J, the junction kept 7 bases outside the gene matches. The germline V gene has CDR1 SQVTM and CDR2 ANQGSEA. The CDR3 length is 15 residues. The CDR3 coding sequence is TGCAGCGTCATACGGACAGGGGGCATCACAGATACGCAGTATTTT. Translated, it gives CSVIRTGGITDTQYF.

The gene calls are TRBV28 and TRBJ2-3; D gene uncertain. With 5 bases removed from V and 0 bases from J, the gap between germline ends came to 15 bases. Germline assignment: CDR1 MDHEN and CDR2 SYDVKM. The CDR3 consists of 16 residues. CDR3 region: CASSLTQGISTDTQYF. The DNA of the CDR3 is TGTGCCAGCAGTCTTACGCAAGGGATTAGCACAGATACGCAGTATTTT.